The clone carrying this TCR beta chain was recorded once. What it binds is not known. Trimming took off 1 base at V and 1 base at J, with 14 bases between the two ends. Germline assignment: CDR1 SGHRS and CDR2 YFSETQ. The CDR3 runs to 16 residues. Assay: immunoSEQ multiplex PCR; the TCRdb copy retains only in-frame clones and omits some. The table has approximately 100,000 clones, around nine tenths seen once; the top ten hold 1.7%. This entry comes from a study of T cell repertoires and HLA-DP antigens. Study background: Pre-culture CD4+ samples used around 1,200 ng DNA versus approximately 0.2 ug for CD137+CD4+ sorts.

Study-level findings and limits: Clones undetected before culture averaged approximately 35% against one allele and about 50% against the other.

This TCR was recovered from a man aged 50-60 years in good health and CMV-seronegative. The chain employs TRBV5-1 and TRBJ1-1, with TRBD1 as a possible D gene (6 bases). Sequencing was done on a sample of CD4+ T cells from PBMCs. The CDR3 sequence is CASSLRATGENTEAFF. CDR3 sequence (DNA): TGCGCCAGCAGCTTGCGTGCGACAGGAGAGAACACTGAAGCTTTCTTT.